Each of the 12 T cell receptor beta chains below was sequenced from the same sample in a study of shared clonotypes between healthy human individuals. Clones were read by immunoSEQ multiplex PCR, and TCRdb kept only the in-frame ones, dropping some. The sample yields millions of clones, 85% to 95% seen once. The specimen sequenced was naive CD4+ T cells sorted from blood. Subset of the sample: CD45RA+ positively selected. These receptors were obtained from a man between 18 and 35 years old in good health.

This clone was detected only once. The rearrangement joins TRBV11-3 to TRBJ1-4, with D perhaps matching TRBD1 (5 bases). Per germline, CDR1 SGHNT and CDR2 YENEEA. V lost 5 bases to trimming and J lost 5 bases, with 15 bases between them. The CDR3 has 15 residues. The CDR3 is CASSPRGTENEKLFF. The CDR3 DNA sequence: TGTGCCAGCAGCCCCAGAGGGACGGAAAATGAAAAACTGTTTTTT.

The V gene is TRBV7-2, the J gene TRBJ2-3, with TRBD2 as a possible D gene (6 bases). The CDR3 length is 20 residues. Per the germline V gene, CDR1 is SGHTA and CDR2 is FQGNSA. Between the trimmed V and J ends, which lost 0 bases and 6 bases, there was a span of 28 bases. CDR3 DNA sequence: TGTGCCAGCAGCTTAGCCCCGCTGAAGGTCCTAGCGACCCTCAGGGATACGCAGTATTTT. Translating gives CASSLAPLKVLATLRDTQYF.

The chain couples TRBV2 to TRBJ1-1; D ambiguous. CDR3 length: 14 amino acids. Trimming cost V 1 base and J 3 bases, with 9 bases left between them. CDR1 is SNHLY and CDR2 is FYNNEI in the germline V gene. CDR3 nucleotide sequence: TGTGCCAGCAGTGAAGAGGGAATCCACACTGAAGCTTTCTTT. Translation gives CASSEEGIHTEAFF.

The chain couples TRBV10-3 to TRBJ1-2; 11 bases agree with TRBD1. Germline V gene data show CDR1 as ENHRY and CDR2 as SYGVKD. With 2 bases clipped from V and 7 bases from J, the junction kept 9 bases outside the gene matches. The CDR3 is 16 amino acids. CDR3: CAISEQYGQGAAGYTF. The CDR3 nucleotides read TGTGCCATCAGTGAGCAGTACGGACAGGGGGCGGCTGGCTACACCTTC.

The chain couples TRBV9 to TRBJ2-5; D might be TRBD1 or TRBD2, each matching 5 bases. This CDR3 spans 15 amino acids. Germline V gene lookup returns CDR1 SGDLS and CDR2 YYNGEE. V was trimmed by 3 bases and J by 4 bases, leaving 16 bases between them. The CDR3 is CASSASSGGIETQYF. The CDR3 nucleotides read TGTGCCAGCAGCGCGAGCAGTGGGGGTATAGAGACCCAGTACTTC. The variable domain in full, completed from reference TRBV9 and TRBJ2-5, reads DSGVTQTPKHLITATGQRVTLRCSPRSGDLSVYWYQQSLDQGLQFLIQYYNGEERAKGNILERFSAQQFPDLHSELNLSSLELGDSALYFCASSASSGGIETQYFGPGTRLLVL.

This clone has a handful of counts. The chain has TRBV6-1 and TRBJ1-2, with D possibly matching TRBD1 (5 bases). This CDR3 has 14 residues. V was trimmed by 5 bases and J by 7 bases, leaving 17 bases between them. Germline CDR1 is MNHNS and CDR2 is SASEGT. CDR3 nucleotide sequence: TGTGCCAGCAGTCTTACCGGGACGGTTTCTGGCTACACCTTC. Its translation: CASSLTGTVSGYTF.

The chain is built from TRBV6-5 and TRBJ2-5; D is uncertain. This CDR3 is built from 15 residues. Trimming took off 0 bases at V and 0 bases at J, with 8 bases between the two ends. CDR1 MNHEY and CDR2 SVGAGI come from the germline V gene. The chain's CDR3 is CASSYSLLHQETQYF. For the CDR3, the DNA is TGTGCCAGCAGTTACTCCCTTCTTCACCAAGAGACCCAGTACTTC.

This chain joins TRBV18 and TRBJ1-5; a possible D gene is TRBD1 (6 bases). Trimming pared 6 bases from V and 3 bases from J, leaving 12 bases between. This CDR3 comprises 14 residues. The germline gives CDR1 KGHSH, CDR2 LQKENI. The CDR3 reads CASSGGQDNQPQHF. The DNA of the CDR3 is TGTGCCAGCTCCGGGGGGCAGGACAATCAGCCCCAGCATTTT.

This chain uses TRBV30 with TRBJ1-2; TRBD1 aligns across 7 bases. In germline, CDR1 is GTSNPN, CDR2 SVGIG (reference sequence). V trimming: 0 bases; J trimming: 10 bases; junction bases outside the gene matches: 8. The CDR3 has 13 amino acids. The CDR3: CAWSVITGAYYTF. In DNA form, the CDR3 reads TGTGCCTGGAGTGTAATAACAGGGGCGTACTACACCTTC.

The V gene is TRBV19, the J gene TRBJ2-7; 7 nucleotides line up with TRBD1. Per the germline V gene, CDR1 is LNHDA and CDR2 is SQIVND (reference sequence). The CDR3 runs 12 residues. V shed 6 bases and J 7 bases; nucleotides not matched to a gene: 6. CDR3 in amino acids: CASSLQGVEQYF. The DNA of the CDR3 is TGTGCCAGTAGCCTGCAGGGGGTAGAGCAGTACTTC.

CDR3 nucleotide sequence: TGTGCCATCAGTGATGGGACAGGGGGCACAGATACGCAGTATTTT. Protein product: CAISDGTGGTDTQYF. The chain uses TRBV10-3 and TRBJ2-3, with 10 nucleotides matching TRBD1. There are 15 residues in the CDR3. Germline-derived CDR1 and CDR2 are ENHRY and SYGVKD. The V segment lost 3 bases and the J segment 1 base; nucleotides outside the gene matches: 1.

On this clone: The same CDR3 can be traced to other DNA sequences in this sample. The chain uses TRBV6-5 and TRBJ2-2; possibly TRBD2 for D (6 bases). With 6 bases removed from V and 1 base from J, the gap between germline ends came to 9 bases. Germline CDR1 is MNHEY and CDR2 is SVGAGI. The CDR3 contains 14 residues. CDR3 coding DNA: TGTGCCAGCAGCTCCGGGGGGAACACCGGGGAGCTGTTTTTT. The encoded protein is CASSSGGNTGELFF.